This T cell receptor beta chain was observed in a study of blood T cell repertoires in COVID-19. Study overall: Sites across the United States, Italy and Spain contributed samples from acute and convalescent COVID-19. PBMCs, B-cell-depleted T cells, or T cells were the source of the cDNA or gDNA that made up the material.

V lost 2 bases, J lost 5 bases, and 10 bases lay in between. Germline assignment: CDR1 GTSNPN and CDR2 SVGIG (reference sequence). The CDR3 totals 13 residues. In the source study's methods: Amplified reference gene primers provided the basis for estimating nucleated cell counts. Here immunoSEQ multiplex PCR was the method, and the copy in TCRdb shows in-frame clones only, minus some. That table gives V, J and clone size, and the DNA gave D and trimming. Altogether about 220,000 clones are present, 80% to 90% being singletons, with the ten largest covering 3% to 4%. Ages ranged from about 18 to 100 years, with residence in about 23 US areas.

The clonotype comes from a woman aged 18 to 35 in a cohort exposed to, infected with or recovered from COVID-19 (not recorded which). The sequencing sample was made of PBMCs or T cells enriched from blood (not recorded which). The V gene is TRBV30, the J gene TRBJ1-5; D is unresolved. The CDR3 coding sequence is TGTGCCTGGAGTCGAGGTTTCGATCAGCCCCAGCATTTT. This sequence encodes CAWSRGFDQPQHF.